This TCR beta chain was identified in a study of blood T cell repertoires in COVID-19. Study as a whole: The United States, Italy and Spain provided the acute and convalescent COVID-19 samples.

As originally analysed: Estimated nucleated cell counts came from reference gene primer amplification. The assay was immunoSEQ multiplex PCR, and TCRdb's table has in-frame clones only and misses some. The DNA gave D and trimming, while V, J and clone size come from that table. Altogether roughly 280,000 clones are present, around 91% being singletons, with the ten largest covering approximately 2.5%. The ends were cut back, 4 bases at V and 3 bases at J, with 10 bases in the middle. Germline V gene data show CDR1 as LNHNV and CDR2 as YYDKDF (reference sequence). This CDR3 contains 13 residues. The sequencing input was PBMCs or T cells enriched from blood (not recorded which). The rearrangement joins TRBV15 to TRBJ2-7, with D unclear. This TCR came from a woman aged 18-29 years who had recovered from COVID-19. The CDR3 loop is CATSTTTHYEQYF. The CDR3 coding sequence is TGTGCCACCAGCACAACGACACACTACGAGCAGTACTTC. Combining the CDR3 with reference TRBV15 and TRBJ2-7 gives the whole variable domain DAMVIQNPRYQVTQFGKPVTLSCSQTLNHNVMYWYQQKSSQAPKLLFHYYDKDFNNEADTPDNFQSRRPNTSFCFLDIRSPGLGDTAMYLCATSTTTHYEQYFGPGTRLTVT.